This T cell receptor beta chain was observed in a study of cytomegalovirus exposure and HLA in healthy donors. At the level of the study: The 120 validation repertoires used the same platform as the roughly 720 first-cohort repertoires (as reported by a later analysis).

TCRdb's copy holds only in-frame clones and misses some; the assay was immunoSEQ multiplex PCR. The sample lists around 400,000 clones; about nine tenths were seen once. Germline loops: CDR1 MNHEY, CDR2 SVGAGI. The CDR3 runs to 14 residues. The V gene end was trimmed by 1 base and the J gene end by 6 bases; junction bases not matched to a gene: 2. Regarding the study as a whole: Rare sequences made up most TCRs, while some public TCRs were found in many donors. The classifier, whose performance was assessed in both the original and validation cohorts, reportedly diagnosed cytomegalovirus status with high specificity and sensitivity. The authors listed about 170 TCR beta chains as cytomegalovirus-associated.

This clone was seen a few times. Its specificity is unknown. The sequence was collected from a woman younger than 35 in good health and CMV-seronegative. The specimen sequenced was PBMCs. The rearrangement uses TRBV6-5 and TRBJ2-7; the match to TRBD1 covers 11 bases. The CDR3 spells CASSYWGQGGEQYF. The CDR3 coding sequence is TGTGCCAGCAGTTACTGGGGACAGGGGGGCGAGCAGTACTTC.